A single sample is the source of the 26 T cell receptor beta chains below, sequenced in a study of cytomegalovirus exposure and HLA in healthy donors listed by TCRdb under 2017. Library prep was done by the immunoSEQ multiplex PCR assay. The multiplex PCR relied on a mix of 60 forward primers for TCR Vbeta segments and 13 reverse primers for TCR Jbeta segments. Entries here come from immuneACCESS through TCRdb and include only in-frame sequences with V and J called. Some clones fail to appear in such tables; in the studies checked, an unresolved V gene covers under half of the shortfall, and the cause of the remainder is unknown. This sample lists 180,000 or so clones; around 86% were detected once. The ten largest clonotypes hold 5.5% to 7.5% of the sample. Sequencing was performed on PBMCs. These receptors originate from a woman aged 45-60 years in good health and CMV-seropositive.

This clone showed up just once. This chain connects TRBV18 to TRBJ2-1, with 8 bases that match TRBD2. V trimming: 3 bases; J trimming: 8 bases; junction bases outside the gene matches: 6. This CDR3 has 14 residues. Germline assignment: CDR1 KGHSH and CDR2 LQKENI. The CDR3 loop reads CASSPGTRRDEQFF. CDR3 in DNA: TGTGCCAGCTCACCCGGGACTAGGAGAGATGAGCAGTTCTTC.

The J gene is TRBJ1-2, the V gene TRBV19, with 9 bases fitting TRBD1. V was clipped by 4 bases and J by 6 bases; unmatched bases: 6. The CDR3 has 14 amino acids. Germline V lookup: CDR1 LNHDA, CDR2 SQIVND (reference sequence). The CDR3 DNA reads TGTGCCAGTAGTACCCGGGACAGGGAGAATGGCTACACCTTC. This gives the protein CASSTRDRENGYTF.

The V gene is TRBV27, the J gene TRBJ2-7, with 9 bases lining up with TRBD1. The germline CDR1 and CDR2 sequences are MNHEY and SMNVEV (reference sequence). This CDR3 comprises 13 residues. Germline trimming cut 6 bases from V and 6 bases from J; bases unmatched to any gene: 6. The CDR3 coding sequence is TGTGCCAGCAGAACCGGGACAGGGTCCGAGCAGTACTTC. This encodes CASRTGTGSEQYF.

Notes on this clone: One end of the junction does not line up with germline, which may come from a read error. V is TRBV5-4 and J is TRBJ2-4; 9 positions agree with TRBD1. The germline V gene has CDR1 SGHNT and CDR2 YYREEE (reference sequence). The CDR3 has 16 residues. In nucleotides, the CDR3 is TGTGCCAGCAGCTTGAAGACAGGGGGGACCAAAAACAGTCAGTACTTC. Residues: CASSLKTGGTKNSQYF.

This clone was detected only once. The chain uses TRBV7-2 and TRBJ2-5; no definite D call. From germline, CDR1 is SGHTA and CDR2 FQGNSA. Trimming stripped 3 bases from V and 4 bases from J, with 3 bases between. This CDR3 comprises 11 residues. CDR3 residues: CASSFRETQYF. CDR3 bases: TGTGCCAGCAGCTTCAGAGAGACCCAGTACTTC.

The chain links TRBV10-3 to TRBJ2-5, with 7 bases fitting TRBD2. CDR1 ENHRY and CDR2 SYGVKD come from the germline V gene. The junction had 19 bases not matched to a gene; V was cut back by 2 bases and J by 7 bases. The CDR3 is made up of 18 amino acids. CDR3 sequence reads: CAISEGVGRTKSLGTQYF. CDR3 nucleotides: TGTGCCATCAGTGAGGGTGTCGGGAGGACAAAGAGCTTGGGGACCCAGTACTTC.

This chain connects TRBV19 to TRBJ2-7; no clear D gene. Germline V gives CDR1 LNHDA, CDR2 SQIVND (reference sequence). V dropped 3 bases and J dropped 6 bases, with 9 bases sitting between them. The CDR3 is 12 residues long. This CDR3 is CASSIRFGEQYF. DNA for the CDR3: TGTGCCAGTAGTATTCGGTTTGGCGAGCAGTACTTC.

The chain is built from TRBV2 and TRBJ2-7; tentative D call: TRBD1 (5 bases). V was pared by 4 bases and J by 4 bases, with 8 bases between. Germline CDR1 reads SNHLY; CDR2 reads FYNNEI. The CDR3 spans 12 residues. CDR3 nucleotide sequence: TGTGCCAGCAGTGGGACACGATACGAGCAGTACTTC. This gives the protein CASSGTRYEQYF.

The chain carries TRBV15 and TRBJ2-1, with unresolved D. The germline V gene encodes CDR1 LNHNV and CDR2 YYDKDF (reference sequence). The CDR3 loop spans 17 amino acids. V gave up 1 base and J gave up 0 bases, with 13 bases separating them. The CDR3 protein is CATSRGPAPSSYNEQFF. In nucleotides, the CDR3 is TGTGCCACCAGCAGAGGGCCAGCGCCGAGCTCCTACAATGAGCAGTTCTTC.

This chain joins TRBV7-8 and TRBJ2-7; no firm D call. The V end lost 3 bases, the J end lost 0 bases, and 9 bases lay between the germline ends. The CDR3 runs to 14 residues. Germline V lookup: CDR1 SGHVS, CDR2 FQNEAQ. Written as DNA, the CDR3 is TGTGCCAGCAGCTTCGCAGGTTCCTCCTACGAGCAGTACTTC. Its protein is CASSFAGSSYEQYF.

V is TRBV6-1 and J is TRBJ2-1; 8 bases align to TRBD2. Trimming took 4 bases from V and 2 from J; bases not matched to a gene: 4. Per germline, CDR1 MNHNS and CDR2 SASEGT. The CDR3 length is 15 residues. The CDR3 nucleotides read TGTGCCAGCAGTGCCGGGGGGGGTGCCTACAATGAGCAGTTCTTC. Amino acids: CASSAGGGAYNEQFF.

V usage is TRBV28 and J usage is TRBJ1-1; D may be TRBD1 (6 bases). Trimming took 2 bases from V and 6 from J, leaving 13 bases between them. The CDR3 covers 14 residues. CDR1 is MDHEN and CDR2 is SYDVKM in the germline V gene. The chain's CDR3 is CASSLGLQGSEAFF. For the CDR3, the DNA is TGTGCCAGCAGTTTAGGTCTTCAGGGGTCTGAAGCTTTCTTT.

The chain employs TRBV7-8 and TRBJ2-5, with D possibly being TRBD2 (6 bases). Trimming stripped 2 bases from V and 2 bases from J, with 15 bases between. Germline CDR1 and CDR2: SGHVS and FQNEAQ. This CDR3 comprises 16 residues. The CDR3: CASSLLAAGFQETQYF. The CDR3 DNA sequence: TGTGCCAGCAGCTTATTAGCGGCTGGGTTTCAAGAGACCCAGTACTTC.

The chain couples TRBV9 to TRBJ2-1, with D perhaps TRBD2 (7 bases). With 0 bases removed from V and 4 bases from J, the gap between germline ends came to 17 bases. Germline CDR1 is SGDLS and CDR2 is YYNGEE. This CDR3 comprises 17 residues. CDR3 in DNA: TGTGCCAGCAGCGTAGCGGGTGGGGGGGGCGTGTACAATGAGCAGTTCTTC. As protein: CASSVAGGGGVYNEQFF.

The chain combines TRBV4-1 with TRBJ2-7; possible D gene TRBD1, 6 bases. With 2 bases removed from V and 2 bases from J, the gap between germline ends came to 13 bases. The CDR3 runs 15 residues. The V gene's germline CDR1 is MGHRA and CDR2 YSYEKL. The CDR3 bases are TGCGCCAGCAGCCAACCGAGACAGGCCGCCTACGAGCAGTACTTC. This encodes CASSQPRQAAYEQYF.

This clone has more than one count but fewer than ten. This rearrangement joins TRBV7-2 to TRBJ1-1; 7 nucleotides match TRBD1. Unmatched junction bases numbered 2, after V lost 4 bases and J lost 3 bases. The CDR3 extends over 13 amino acids. The germline V gene has CDR1 SGHTA and CDR2 FQGNSA. DNA of the CDR3: TGTGCCAGCAGCTGGGGACAGTACACTGAAGCTTTCTTT. Its protein product is CASSWGQYTEAFF.

Comment on this clone: One junction end disagrees with the germline gene, perhaps due to a read error. This sequence joins TRBV7-9 and TRBJ2-5; possibly TRBD2 for D (5 bases). This CDR3 spans 13 amino acids. Germline V CDR1 and CDR2: SEHNR, FQNEAQ (reference sequence). Written as DNA, the CDR3 is TGTTCCAGCGATTGGAGCGGCGGTGAGACCCAGTACTTC. Translation: CSSDWSGGETQYF.

A single count supports this clone. The chain links TRBV6-1 to TRBJ2-5; possible D gene TRBD2, 7 bases. Trimming pared 5 bases from V and 5 bases from J, leaving 15 bases between. This CDR3 comprises 14 residues. In germline, CDR1 is MNHNS, CDR2 SASEGT. CDR3 nucleotides: TGTGCCAGCAGTCCTTGGGGGGGCCGGGAGACCCAGTACTTC. It codes for CASSPWGGRETQYF.

The chain uses TRBV27 and TRBJ2-7, with a possible D match to TRBD2 (5 bases). V lost 6 bases to trimming and J lost 2 bases, with 17 bases between them. The CDR3 length is 15 residues. Germline V gene lookup returns CDR1 MNHEY and CDR2 SMNVEV (reference sequence). The CDR3 protein is CASRGWRVYAYEQYF. The CDR3 DNA sequence: TGTGCCAGCAGGGGCTGGCGGGTCTATGCCTACGAGCAGTACTTC.

V usage is TRBV6-1 and J usage is TRBJ2-5; 7 positions agree with TRBD2. The CDR3 covers 17 residues. Trimming at V came to 4 bases and at J to 6 bases, leaving 17 bases not matched to a gene. CDR1 MNHNS and CDR2 SASEGT come from the germline V gene. This CDR3 reads CASSATRASGAIQTQYF. Written as DNA, the CDR3 is TGTGCCAGCAGTGCTACTCGGGCTAGCGGCGCCATACAGACCCAGTACTTC.

The CDR3 loop reads CVMSIETQYF. The CDR3 DNA is TGTGTTATGAGCATCGAGACCCAGTACTTC. The chain joins TRBV21-1 to TRBJ2-5; the DNA was not used to check the table's D call, TRBD2. TRBV21-1 corresponds to a pseudogene. The CDR3 length is 10 residues.

The genes are TRBV7-9 and TRBJ2-3; 11 positions agree with TRBD2. The germline CDR1 and CDR2 sequences are SEHNR and FQNEAQ (reference sequence). There are 15 residues in the CDR3. V gave up 1 base and J gave up 3 bases; unmatched junction bases: 0. CDR3 coding DNA: TGTGCCAGCAGCTTAGGGACTAGCGGGACAGATACGCAGTATTTT. Protein sequence: CASSLGTSGTDTQYF.

This chain links TRBV2 with TRBJ2-6; TRBD2 aligns across 7 bases. The germline V gene encodes CDR1 SNHLY and CDR2 FYNNEI. V shed 5 bases and J 0 bases; nucleotides not matched to a gene: 13. The CDR3 runs to 19 residues. The CDR3 DNA reads TGTGCCAGCAGTCACTCTGAGCGGGGAGCTGTCTCTGGGGCCAACGTCCTGACTTTC. Protein sequence: CASSHSERGAVSGANVLTF.

The chain carries TRBV28 and TRBJ1-5, with D perhaps TRBD1 (5 bases). In germline, CDR1 is MDHEN, CDR2 SYDVKM. The CDR3 spans 16 residues. Trimming left V 6 bases short and J 5 bases short, with 20 bases between. Here the CDR3 reads CASRPSDIPVYQPQHF. The CDR3 bases are TGTGCCAGCAGACCATCGGACATCCCAGTCTATCAGCCCCAGCATTTT. Together with reference TRBV28 and TRBJ1-5, the CDR3 gives the full variable domain: DVKVTQSSRYLVKRTGEKVFLECVQDMDHENMFWYRQDPGLGLRLIYFSYDVKMKEKGDIPEGYSVSREKKERFSLILESASTNQTSMYLCASRPSDIPVYQPQHFGDGTRLSIL.

Only one count was recorded for this clone. V and J are TRBV7-8 and TRBJ2-1, with TRBD2 matching over 14 bases. CDR3 length: 15 residues. Trimming cost V 4 bases and J 9 bases; bases outside gene matches: 5. Germline loops: CDR1 SGHVS, CDR2 FQNEAQ. The CDR3 loop reads CASSSGTSGGGEQFF. In nucleotides, the CDR3 is TGTGCCAGCAGCTCCGGGACTAGCGGGGGAGGTGAGCAGTTCTTC.

This clone was detected once. The chain recombines TRBV2 with TRBJ2-3; 9 positions agree with TRBD1. CDR3 size: 15 residues. After removal of 6 bases from V and 4 bases from J, the junction contained 8 bases not matched to a gene. Germline V lookup: CDR1 SNHLY, CDR2 FYNNEI. CDR3 in DNA: TGTGCCAGCAGCCTCCGGGACAGGGCCCCAGATACGCAGTATTTT. It codes for CASSLRDRAPDTQYF. The full variable domain, rest sourced from reference TRBV2 and TRBJ2-3, is EPEVTQTPSHQVTQMGQEVILRCVPISNHLYFYWYRQILGQKVEFLVSFYNNEISEKSEIFDDQFSVERPDGSNFTLKIRSTKLEDSAMYFCASSLRDRAPDTQYFGPGTRLTVL.